These 20 T cell receptor beta chains share one sample of origin, sequenced in a study of early T cells in non-severe SARS-CoV-2 infection. TCRdb fed the 5' RACE reads into MiXCR, producing one record per CDR3 protein. The sample holds approximately 47,000 distinct CDR3 sequences, roughly 10% seen once. The sequencing used whole blood, collected at baseline. The source is an adult who was a healthcare worker with PCR-confirmed SARS-CoV-2 infection or an uninfected control (not recorded which).

This clonotype was observed at least ten times. The J gene is TRBJ2-7, the V gene TRBV10-2, with no clear D. Germline V CDR1 and CDR2: WSHSY, SAAADI. V was shortened by 0 bases and J by 3 bases, with 9 bases between the two germline ends. This CDR3 region has 14 residues. Written as DNA, the CDR3 is TGCGCCAGCAGTGAGTCGTCAGGCGTCTACGAGCAGTACTTC. This encodes CASSESSGVYEQYF.

This clonotype was detected ten times or more. The gene calls are TRBV3-1 and TRBJ2-3; D is ambiguous. CDR1 LGHDT and CDR2 YNNKEL come from the germline V gene (reference sequence). The V and J ends lost 6 bases and 7 bases respectively, with 14 bases between them. This CDR3 is built from 13 residues. For the CDR3, the DNA is TGTGCCAGCAGTCTAAGCACCCAGAATACGCAGTATTTT. It translates to CASSLSTQNTQYF.

In this sample, this clonotype turned up a few times. The chain couples TRBV12-3 or TRBV12-4 to TRBJ2-1; 7 positions agree with TRBD1. CDR3 size: 15 residues. V shed 2 bases and J 7 bases; nucleotides not matched to a gene: 8. The CDR3 bases are TGTGCCAGCAGTTTACTCCCCAACAGGGGAAATGAGCAGTTCTTC. This codes for CASSLLPNRGNEQFF.

This clonotype has at least ten counts. The V call is TRBV7-9, the J call TRBJ2-1; 8 nucleotides line up with TRBD1. V trimming: 5 bases; J trimming: 7 bases; junction bases outside the gene matches: 7. The CDR3 consists of 14 residues. Germline V gives CDR1 SEHNR, CDR2 FQNEAQ (reference sequence). The CDR3 region is CASSDRTGTNEQFF. CDR3 DNA sequence: TGTGCCAGCAGCGATCGGACAGGGACGAATGAGCAGTTCTTC.

The table lists this clonotype with many counts. This rearrangement joins TRBV12-3 or TRBV12-4 to TRBJ2-7, with 9 bases lining up with TRBD2. The V and J ends lost 6 bases and 6 bases, in that order; junction bases with no gene match: 9. CDR3 length: 14 residues. This chain's CDR3 is CASSIYGTSREQYF. In DNA form, the CDR3 reads TGTGCCAGCAGCATTTACGGGACTAGCCGCGAGCAGTACTTC.

This clonotype has just a few counts. This sequence joins TRBV13 and TRBJ2-3; 11 bases align to TRBD2. In germline, CDR1 is PRHDT, CDR2 FYEKMQ (reference sequence). V lost 1 base to trimming and J lost 5 bases; unmatched junction nucleotides: 11. The length of the CDR3 is 18 residues. CDR3 coding DNA: TGTGCCAGCAGCTTAGTCTCGACGACTAGCGGGGTTGGAGATACGCAGTATTTT. Translating gives CASSLVSTTSGVGDTQYF. Complete variable domain (other parts from reference TRBV13 and TRBJ2-3): AAGVIQSPRHLIKEKRETATLKCYPIPRHDTVYWYQQGPGQDPQFLISFYEKMQSDKGSIPDRFSAQQFSDYHSELNMSSLELGDSALYFCASSLVSTTSGVGDTQYFGPGTRLTVL.

This clonotype was observed at least ten times. The V and J genes are TRBV5-4 and TRBJ2-2, with 11 bases fitting TRBD2. J was trimmed by 0 bases and V by 4 bases; bases with no gene match: 8. CDR1 SGHNT and CDR2 YYREEE come from the germline V gene (reference sequence). The length of the CDR3 is 18 residues. CDR3 sequence: CASSPSSSGGSNTGELFF. As DNA, the CDR3 is TGTGCCAGCAGCCCCTCCTCTAGCGGGGGGTCGAACACCGGGGAGCTGTTTTTT. The whole variable domain, filled in from reference TRBV5-4 and TRBJ2-2, reads ETGVTQSPTHLIKTRGQQVTLRCSSQSGHNTVSWYQQALGQGPQFIFQYYREEENGRGNFPPRFSGLQFPNYSSELNVNALELDDSALYLCASSPSSSGGSNTGELFFGEGSRLTVL.

This clonotype has at least ten counts. This chain uses TRBV5-4 with TRBJ2-1; 9 nucleotides match TRBD1. CDR1 and CDR2 (germline): SGHNT, YYREEE (reference sequence). The CDR3 contains 15 residues. J lost 4 bases, V lost 4 bases, and 6 bases had no gene match. This chain's CDR3 is CASSPRDRVYNEQFF. CDR3 nucleotide sequence: TGTGCCAGCAGCCCGAGGGACAGGGTATACAATGAGCAGTTCTTC.

The table lists this clonotype with a few counts. This chain connects TRBV18 to TRBJ1-4, with a possible D match to TRBD1 (5 bases). Germline V gene sequence: CDR1 KGHSH, CDR2 LQKENI. The CDR3 has 17 amino acids. Trimming cost V 0 bases and J 3 bases, with 14 bases left between them. The CDR3 DNA follows: TGTGCCAGCTCACCACCGGAACTTCAGGGACCTAATGAAAAACTGTTTTTT. Translating it yields CASSPPELQGPNEKLFF.

Judged by abundance, this clonotype is medium-sized. This chain uses TRBV11-2 with TRBJ1-2, with 12 bases matching TRBD1. CDR1 and CDR2 (germline): SGHAT, FQNNGV. This CDR3 has 15 residues. V was clipped by 5 bases and J by 4 bases; unmatched bases: 5. The CDR3, as DNA: TGTGCCAGCAGCCCTGGGACAGGGGGCGCCTATGGCTACACCTTC. It yields the protein CASSPGTGGAYGYTF.

In this sample, this clonotype turned up a few times. This chain uses TRBV5-5 with TRBJ1-4; D may be TRBD1 (6 bases). Germline CDR1 reads SGHKS; CDR2 reads YYEKEE (reference sequence). Trimming shortened V by 2 bases and J by 8 bases, and 13 bases separated the two germline ends. The CDR3 runs to 14 residues. The CDR3 reads CASSLLQGGEKLFF. The CDR3 nucleotides read TGTGCCAGCAGCTTACTACAGGGAGGCGAAAAACTGTTTTTT.

This clonotype was counted between two and nine times. V is TRBV20-1 and J is TRBJ2-1; tentative D call: TRBD1 (5 bases). The germline V gene encodes CDR1 DFQATT and CDR2 SNEGSKA (reference sequence). There are 15 residues in the CDR3. V lost 3 bases to trimming and J lost 0 bases, with 12 bases between them. CDR3: CSARDRQSSYNEQFF. For the CDR3, the DNA is TGCAGTGCTAGGGACCGACAGAGCTCCTACAATGAGCAGTTCTTC.

This clonotype has at least ten counts. The chain employs TRBV9 and TRBJ2-3; D remains unclear. The length of the CDR3 is 13 residues. The germline gives CDR1 SGDLS, CDR2 YYNGEE. V lost 4 bases and J lost 4, with 10 bases in between. The CDR3 here is CASSRASPDTQYF. The CDR3 DNA sequence: TGTGCCAGCAGCCGGGCCTCACCAGATACGCAGTATTTT.

This clonotype was seen more than once but under ten times. The chain employs TRBV10-2 and TRBJ1-3, with unresolved D. The V end was cut by 8 bases, the J end by 1 base, with 12 bases between. Germline V gives CDR1 WSHSY, CDR2 SAAADI. CDR3 length: 14 residues. For the CDR3, the DNA is TGCGCCAGCGGAGACATGGGGTCTGGAAACACCATATATTTT. The encoded protein is CASGDMGSGNTIYF.

At least ten counts were recorded for this clonotype. The chain carries TRBV6-6 and TRBJ2-7; D may be TRBD1 or TRBD2 (5 bases each). The CDR3 consists of 15 residues. Trimming stripped 7 bases from V and 0 bases from J, with 16 bases between. In germline, CDR1 is MNHNY, CDR2 SVGAGI (reference sequence). CDR3 residues: CASITPRGSSYEQYF. CDR3 DNA sequence: TGTGCCAGCATTACCCCGAGGGGCAGCTCCTACGAGCAGTACTTC.

The chain joins TRBV18 to TRBJ2-1, with 10 bases lining up with TRBD2. The length of the CDR3 is 15 residues. Germline values: CDR1 KGHSH, CDR2 LQKENI. V lost 1 base, J lost 5 bases, and 2 bases stayed unmatched. CDR3: CASSPLLAGDNEQFF. CDR3 nucleotide sequence: TGTGCCAGCTCACCACTTCTAGCGGGGGACAATGAGCAGTTCTTC.

The V call is TRBV7-6, the J call TRBJ1-3, with a possible D match to TRBD1 (6 bases). V lost 2 bases and J 4 bases, leaving 9 bases between the germline ends. This CDR3 spans 14 amino acids. In germline, CDR1 is SGHVS, CDR2 FNYEAQ. As DNA, the CDR3 is TGTGCCAGCAGCTTAACCGACAGGGGAAACACCATATATTTT. This codes for CASSLTDRGNTIYF.

The rearrangement joins TRBV7-2 to TRBJ2-3; no definite D call. CDR3 length equals 15 residues. V shed 2 bases and J shed 0 bases, with 9 bases lying between them. Per germline, CDR1 SGHTA and CDR2 FQGNSA. The DNA for the CDR3 is TGTGCCAGCAGCTTATACTCCACTAGCACAGATACGCAGTATTTT. Amino acid sequence: CASSLYSTSTDTQYF.

The chain uses TRBV19 and TRBJ2-7; tentatively, D is TRBD2 (6 bases). This CDR3 has 14 residues. V was clipped by 6 bases and J by 1 base, with 13 bases between them. Germline V CDR1 and CDR2: LNHDA, SQIVND (reference sequence). The CDR3 spells CASRLSGESYEQYF. The CDR3 DNA follows: TGTGCCAGTAGGTTGTCGGGGGAGTCCTACGAGCAGTACTTC. The full variable domain, rest sourced from reference TRBV19 and TRBJ2-7, is DGGITQSPKYLFRKEGQNVTLSCEQNLNHDAMYWYRQDPGQGLRLIYYSQIVNDFQKGDIAEGYSVSREKKESFPLTVTSAQKNPTAFYLCASRLSGESYEQYFGPGTRLTVT.

The chain couples TRBV30 to TRBJ1-5; D unclear. The germline V gene has CDR1 GTSNPN and CDR2 SVGIG (reference sequence). This CDR3 is 12 amino acids long. Between the trimmed V and J ends, which lost 2 bases and 9 bases, there was a span of 11 bases. The CDR3 nucleotides read TGTGCCTGGAGTTCCCCCGCTCGGCCCCAGCATTTT. This translates into CAWSSPARPQHF.